These T cell receptor beta chains were read from a single sample in a study of cytotoxic CD8 clonotypes in ibrutinib-treated CLL. Produced via immunoSEQ multiplex PCR; TCRdb's table is partial and in-frame only. This table holds about 200,000 clones, around 70% found once. This material consisted of PBMCs, taken after 24 months of ibrutinib treatment. The receptors come from a human donor with chronic lymphocytic leukemia. Both conserved end residues are part of each CDR3. The order of the fields is V gene, D gene, CDR3 length, J gene, clone size, CDR3 DNA, CDR3 protein. A D gene is named only where the DNA matches it firmly. The size entry is marked missing in some rows and otherwise reads once, few, many or a size class.

>TRBV7-9|TRBD2|15|TRBJ2-3|few
TGTGCCACGGGGAAAACTAGCGGTAACACAGATACGCAGTATTTT
CATGKTSGNTDTQYF
>TRBV7-8|NA|15|TRBJ2-7|few
TGTGCCAGCAGCCCGATCCGGGACCTCGCCTACGAGCAGTACTTC
CASSPIRDLAYEQYF
>TRBV28|NA|14|TRBJ1-5|NA
TGTGCCAGCACCGTCGAGCCCCCCAATCAGCCCCAGCATTTT
CASTVEPPNQPQHF
>TRBV27|TRBD1|15|TRBJ2-7|NA
TGTGCCAGCAGGACCGGGACAGTCCCCACCTACGAGCAGTACTTC
CASRTGTVPTYEQYF
>TRBV18|NA|14|TRBJ2-5|NA
TGTGCCAGCTCACCACCGGGAACGTTAGAGACCCAGTACTTC
CASSPPGTLETQYF
>TRBV9|TRBD2|14|TRBJ2-1|NA
TGTGCCAGCAGCGTTGGACTAGCTAACAATGAGCAGTTCTTC
CASSVGLANNEQFF
>TRBV6-4|TRBD1|14|TRBJ2-3|NA
TGTGCCAGCAGTGGGACAGGGCGGGCAGATACGCAGTATTTT
CASSGTGRADTQYF
>TRBV7-2|NA|11|TRBJ2-1|NA
TGTGCCAGCAGCCAGATCAATGAGCAGTTCTTC
CASSQINEQFF
>TRBV19|TRBD1|15|TRBJ2-3|NA
TGTGCCAGTAGTATTCGACAGGGATTCACAGATACGCAGTATTTT
CASSIRQGFTDTQYF
>TRBV5-1|NA|16|TRBJ2-1|NA
TGCGCCAGCAGCTTGGTTTTCCGGGAGCAGAGCCAAGGGCAGTTCTTC
CASSLVFREQSQGQFF
>TRBV11-3|TRBD2|17|TRBJ2-2|few
TGTGCCAGCAGCTCCCCGGGAGCGGGAGTGGCCACCGGGGAGCTGTTTTTT
CASSSPGAGVATGELFF